The clone carrying this T cell receptor beta chain has at least ten counts. Its specificity is not known. Germline V CDR1 and CDR2: ENHRY, SYGVKD. The ends were cut back, 5 bases at V and 0 bases at J, with 11 bases in the middle. This CDR3 contains 15 residues. The source of the sample is a study of T cells in Graves' hyperthyroidism and ophthalmopathy. Study-wide points: Also found in blood were most expanded thyroid clonotypes above 0.001.

Template material for amplifying TCR beta CDR3 regions consisted of RNA transcripts. First-round RT-PCR with HTBI primers amplified the TCR CDR3 region. TCRdb reanalysed the multiplex PCR reads using MiXCR and keeps one entry per CDR3 protein. This table has 40,000 to 60,000 distinct CDR3 sequences, approximately 48% appearing once. With duration under 3 months, ophthalmopathy was active: Clinical Activity Score at least 3, NOSPECS at least 4. The chain has TRBV10-3 and TRBJ1-3; D call uncertain. Input material: blood. The clonotype comes from a woman in her fifties or sixties with Graves' ophthalmopathy. This CDR3 is CAISRAASSGNTIYF. The CDR3 nucleotides are TGTGCCATCAGTCGGGCAGCTAGCTCTGGAAACACCATATATTTT.